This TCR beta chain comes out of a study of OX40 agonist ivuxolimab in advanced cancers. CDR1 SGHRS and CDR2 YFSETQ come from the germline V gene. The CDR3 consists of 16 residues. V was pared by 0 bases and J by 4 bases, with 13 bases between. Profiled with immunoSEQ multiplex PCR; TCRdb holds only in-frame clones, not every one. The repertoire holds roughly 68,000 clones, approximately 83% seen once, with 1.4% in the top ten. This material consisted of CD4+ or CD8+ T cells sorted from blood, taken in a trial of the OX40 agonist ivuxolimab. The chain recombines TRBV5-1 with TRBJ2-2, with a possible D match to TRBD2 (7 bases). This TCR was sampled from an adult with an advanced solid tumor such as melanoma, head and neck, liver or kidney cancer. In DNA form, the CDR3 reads TGCGCCAGCAGCTTGGGCCGGGGGGCCCGCACCGGGGAGCTGTTTTTT. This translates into CASSLGRGARTGELFF.